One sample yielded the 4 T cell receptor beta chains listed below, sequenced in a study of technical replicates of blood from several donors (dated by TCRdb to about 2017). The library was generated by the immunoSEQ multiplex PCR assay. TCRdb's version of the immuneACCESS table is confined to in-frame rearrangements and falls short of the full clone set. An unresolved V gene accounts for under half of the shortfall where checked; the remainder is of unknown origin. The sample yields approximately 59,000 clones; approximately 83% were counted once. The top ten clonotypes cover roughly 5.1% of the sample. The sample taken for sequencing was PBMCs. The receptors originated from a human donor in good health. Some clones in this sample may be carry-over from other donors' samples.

The CDR3 DNA is TGCAGCGTTGAGGGGATTAGCGACTCCTACGAGCAGTACTTC. Protein sequence: CSVEGISDSYEQYF. This chain connects TRBV29-1 to TRBJ2-7; weak D call: TRBD2 (5 bases). Per germline, CDR1 SQVTM and CDR2 ANQGSEA. Trimming took 3 bases from V and 0 from J, leaving 12 bases between them. This CDR3 has 14 amino acids.

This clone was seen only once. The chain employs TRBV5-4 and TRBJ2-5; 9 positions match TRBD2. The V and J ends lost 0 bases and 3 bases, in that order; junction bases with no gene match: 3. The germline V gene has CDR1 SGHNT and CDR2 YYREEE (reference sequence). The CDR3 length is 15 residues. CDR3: CASSLGLAVEETQYF. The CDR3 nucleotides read TGTGCCAGCAGCTTGGGACTAGCGGTGGAAGAGACCCAGTACTTC.

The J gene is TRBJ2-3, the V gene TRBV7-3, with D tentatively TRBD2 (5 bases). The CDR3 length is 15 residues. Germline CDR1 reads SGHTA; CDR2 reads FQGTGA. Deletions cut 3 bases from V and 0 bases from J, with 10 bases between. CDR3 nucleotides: TGTGCCAGCAGCTTTGGCGGGTCTAGCACAGATACGCAGTATTTT. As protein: CASSFGGSSTDTQYF.

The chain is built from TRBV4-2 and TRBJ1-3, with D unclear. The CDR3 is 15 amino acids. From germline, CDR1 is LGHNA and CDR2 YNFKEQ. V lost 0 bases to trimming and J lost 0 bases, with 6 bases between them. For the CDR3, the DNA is TGTGCCAGCAGCCAAGACGAGGACTCTGGAAACACCATATATTTT. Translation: CASSQDEDSGNTIYF.